This TCR beta chain was profiled in a study of cytomegalovirus exposure and HLA in healthy donors. This clone was seen only once. Germline CDR1 and CDR2: SGHRS and YFSETQ. The V segment lost 0 bases and the J segment 3 bases; nucleotides outside the gene matches: 5. CDR3 length: 15 residues. The PCR had 60 Vbeta and 13 Jbeta primers. Assay used: immunoSEQ multiplex PCR; TCRdb lists only in-frame clones, some missing. Here the sample spans about 130,000 clones, about four fifths being singletons. The V call is TRBV5-1, the J call TRBJ2-7, with 8 bases identical to TRBD1. The sample taken for sequencing was PBMCs. The origin of this receptor is a woman in her thirties or forties in good health and CMV-seropositive. CDR3 bases: TGCGCCAGCAGCTTGGGACAGGGGACCCTCTACGAGCAGTACTTC. This codes for CASSLGQGTLYEQYF.